The 24 T cell receptor beta chains listed next were all sequenced from one sample in a study of T-cell memory formation after mild COVID-19. MiXCR, run by TCRdb on the 5' RACE reads, gives a single entry per CDR3 protein. The table records about 320,000 distinct CDR3 sequences, more than 13% of them present only once. Sequencing was performed on PBMCs or a T cell subset sorted from them (not recorded which). These receptors were collected from a man in his late teens or twenties who had mild COVID-19 (a few samples of this study predate the infection). Cell type and time point are not known.

The sample holds a few counts of this clonotype. The chain couples TRBV12-3 or TRBV12-4 to TRBJ1-5; possible D gene TRBD1, 5 bases. V was clipped by 1 base and J by 1 base, with 14 bases between them. This CDR3 region has 17 residues. The CDR3 DNA reads as TGTGCCAGCAGTTTAGGGTTTCAGGGTTACAGCAATCAGCCCCAGCATTTT. Translating gives CASSLGFQGYSNQPQHF.

This clonotype appeared a few times. The genes are TRBV6-5 and TRBJ2-4, with D possibly being TRBD2 (7 bases). Trimming pared 5 bases from V and 3 bases from J, leaving 17 bases between. The CDR3 runs 16 residues. Germline V gene data show CDR1 as MNHEY and CDR2 as SVGAGI. The CDR3 loop is CASSRGGMWGKNIQYF. CDR3 sequence (DNA): TGTGCCAGCAGTCGCGGGGGCATGTGGGGCAAAAACATTCAGTACTTC.

This clonotype was found a few times. This chain joins TRBV7-8 and TRBJ2-1; the match to TRBD2 covers 15 bases. This CDR3 is built from 15 residues. In germline, CDR1 is SGHVS, CDR2 FQNEAQ. The junction had 3 bases not matched to a gene; V was cut back by 5 bases and J by 7 bases. Here the CDR3 DNA reads TGTGCCAGCAGCGCCGGGACTAGCGGGGGGAATGAGCAGTTCTTC. It codes for CASSAGTSGGNEQFF.

In this sample, this clonotype turned up a few times. The rearrangement joins TRBV4-2 to TRBJ2-3, with 9 bases identical to TRBD2. After removal of 2 bases from V and 5 bases from J, the junction contained 8 bases not matched to a gene. The CDR3 is 16 amino acids. From germline, CDR1 is LGHNA and CDR2 YNFKEQ. Here the CDR3 DNA reads TGTGCCAGCAGCCAATCAGGACCTAGCGGGGTAGATACGCAGTATTTT. Translating it yields CASSQSGPSGVDTQYF.

This clonotype was picked up a small number of times. The chain links TRBV18 to TRBJ1-2, with D unclear. V lost 6 bases, J lost 2 bases, and 13 bases lay in between. The CDR3 length is 14 residues. CDR1 and CDR2 from the germline V gene are KGHSH and LQKENI. In DNA, the CDR3 is TGTGCCAGCTCCGCGATCGGAGGGAACTATGGCTACACCTTC. Translating it yields CASSAIGGNYGYTF.

The genes are TRBV7-3 and TRBJ2-1; the D is unclear. This CDR3 comprises 13 residues. The V end lost 2 bases, the J end lost 10 bases, and 12 bases lay between the germline ends. Germline lookup yields CDR1 SGHTA and CDR2 FQGTGA. Here the CDR3 reads CASSLGEAYEQFF. In DNA, the CDR3 is TGTGCCAGCAGCTTAGGCGAGGCGTACGAGCAGTTCTTC.

The chain is built from TRBV20-1 and TRBJ2-3; D may be TRBD2 (7 bases). This CDR3 is 14 amino acids long. Germline V gene lookup returns CDR1 DFQATT and CDR2 SNEGSKA (reference sequence). Trimming removed 4 bases from V and 10 bases from J, with 21 bases in between. CDR3 residues: CSAMGNAGALAQYF. The CDR3 DNA is TGCAGTGCTATGGGGAATGCGGGGGCCCTAGCGCAGTATTTT.

Only a few counts were recorded for this clonotype. The chain couples TRBV5-1 to TRBJ1-5; D is unresolved. Germline V gene lookup returns CDR1 SGHRS and CDR2 YFSETQ. The length of the CDR3 is 15 residues. With 0 bases removed from V and 3 bases from J, the gap between germline ends came to 10 bases. The CDR3, as DNA: TGCGCCAGCAGCTTGGGGTGGGCGGACAATCAGCCCCAGCATTTT. Amino acid sequence: CASSLGWADNQPQHF.

For the CDR3, the DNA is TGTGCCAGCAGCACAAGCGGTCTCGTAAATGAGCAGTTCTTC. The encoded protein is CASSTSGLVNEQFF. This chain connects TRBV7-2 to TRBJ2-1, with a possible D match to TRBD2 (5 bases). With 5 bases removed from V and 7 bases from J, the gap between germline ends came to 15 bases. From germline, CDR1 is SGHTA and CDR2 FQGNSA. The CDR3 extends over 14 amino acids.

CDR3 protein: CSARLAGGDNSPLHF. The CDR3 DNA is TGCAGTGCTAGACTCGCGGGCGGTGATAATTCACCCCTCCACTTT. The gene calls are TRBV20-1 and TRBJ1-6; D not certain. This CDR3 is built from 15 residues. Germline assignment: CDR1 DFQATT and CDR2 SNEGSKA (reference sequence). Trimming removed 2 bases from V and 5 bases from J, with 13 bases in between.

This clonotype was observed a few times. The V and J genes are TRBV7-2 and TRBJ2-7; D remains ambiguous. Trimming shortened V by 2 bases and J by 2 bases, and 10 bases separated the two germline ends. CDR3 length: 14 amino acids. The germline V gene encodes CDR1 SGHTA and CDR2 FQGNSA. Here the CDR3 reads CASSLSHATYEQYF. CDR3 nucleotide sequence: TGTGCCAGCAGCTTATCGCACGCCACCTACGAGCAGTACTTC.

The V and J genes are TRBV12-3 or TRBV12-4 and TRBJ1-3; TRBD1 matches at 12 bases. Trimming at V came to 6 bases and at J to 8 bases, leaving 8 bases not matched to a gene. CDR3 length equals 15 residues. The CDR3 reads CASSQGDRGLDTIYF. The CDR3 nucleotides are TGTGCCAGCAGCCAAGGGGACAGGGGGCTTGACACCATATATTTT.

This clonotype was observed a handful of times. The chain carries TRBV18 and TRBJ2-1; perhaps TRBD1 as D (6 bases). The CDR3 consists of 13 residues. Trimming pared 3 bases from V and 10 bases from J, leaving 13 bases between. Per germline, CDR1 KGHSH and CDR2 LQKENI. In DNA, the CDR3 is TGTGCCAGCTCACCGCTAACAGGGCTCGAGCAGTTCTTC. It specifies CASSPLTGLEQFF.

This clonotype appeared a few times. The chain recombines TRBV20-1 with TRBJ2-7, with 7 bases matching TRBD1. Germline V gives CDR1 DFQATT, CDR2 SNEGSKA (reference sequence). The ends lost 4 bases at V and 6 bases at J; junction bases unmatched: 3. This CDR3 is 11 amino acids long. The DNA for the CDR3 is TGCAGTGCTAACAGGGGCCCCGAGCAGTACTTC. Translated, it gives CSANRGPEQYF.

As to this clonotype: Relative to the germline gene, one junction end is altered; a read error may explain this. V gene TRBV24-1 combines with J gene TRBJ1-1; TRBD1 matches at 8 bases. Germline V gene lookup returns CDR1 KGHDR and CDR2 SFDVKD. The CDR3 has 15 residues. In DNA, the CDR3 is TGTGCCACCAGTGCTTCCAGACAGGGGAACAATGAAGCTTTCTTT. Protein: CATSASRQGNNEAFF.

The chain carries TRBV5-4 and TRBJ1-2; 10 bases match TRBD1. The CDR3 sequence is 13 residues long. With 9 bases clipped from V and 8 bases from J, the junction kept 10 bases outside the gene matches. Per germline, CDR1 SGHNT and CDR2 YYREEE (reference sequence). The CDR3 DNA is TGTGCCACTACGACAGGGGGCGGCGACGGCTACACCTTC. It is translated as CATTTGGGDGYTF.

The chain joins TRBV2 to TRBJ2-2; TRBD1 matches 7 bases. This CDR3 region has 16 residues. Germline lookup yields CDR1 SNHLY and CDR2 FYNNEI. Trimming removed 2 bases from V and 2 bases from J; junction bases left unmatched: 5. In nucleotides, the CDR3 is TGTGCCAGCAGTGAAAGCGGACAGGTCAACACCGGGGAGCTGTTTTTT. Amino acid sequence: CASSESGQVNTGELFF. The full variable domain, with the rest looked up from reference TRBV2 and TRBJ2-2, is EPEVTQTPSHQVTQMGQEVILRCVPISNHLYFYWYRQILGQKVEFLVSFYNNEISEKSEIFDDQFSVERPDGSNFTLKIRSTKLEDSAMYFCASSESGQVNTGELFFGEGSRLTVL.

DNA of the CDR3: TGCAGTGCTAGAATTTCGGGTCAGAGATACTATGGCTACACCTTC. This translates into CSARISGQRYYGYTF. The J gene is TRBJ1-2, the V gene TRBV20-1, with no clear D. There are 15 residues in the CDR3. CDR1 and CDR2 (germline): DFQATT, SNEGSKA (reference sequence). V was clipped by 2 bases and J by 3 bases, with 16 bases between them.

On this clonotype: This clone may be a read error of a much larger clone one base away. The chain combines TRBV9 with TRBJ2-1, with 7 bases identical to TRBD1. Germline V CDR1 and CDR2: SGDLS, YYNGEE. V was pared by 4 bases and J by 7 bases, with 8 bases of the junction left unmatched. There are 14 residues in the CDR3. The chain's CDR3 is CASSHRGLMNEQFF. CDR3 DNA: TGTGCCAGCAGCCATAGGGGGCTCATGAATGAGCAGTTCTTC.

This chain links TRBV7-9 with TRBJ2-5; the D is unclear. Germline V gives CDR1 SEHNR, CDR2 FQNEAQ (reference sequence). The V end was cut by 6 bases, the J end by 4 bases, with 21 bases between. This CDR3 is 16 amino acids long. CDR3 DNA: TGTGCCAGCAGTCCGGGCGGCGCTCCCCTGGGAGAGACCCAGTACTTC. Its translation: CASSPGGAPLGETQYF.

V gene TRBV6-5 combines with J gene TRBJ2-3; D is undetermined. The CDR3 contains 14 residues. The V end lost 0 bases, the J end lost 3 bases, and 7 bases lay between the germline ends. Germline V gene lookup returns CDR1 MNHEY and CDR2 SVGAGI. In DNA, the CDR3 is TGTGCCAGCAGTTACTCCCCCCGAACAGATACGCAGTATTTT. Translated: CASSYSPRTDTQYF.

The chain has TRBV6-1 and TRBJ1-2; 8 bases match TRBD1. With 0 bases clipped from V and 7 bases from J, the junction kept 4 bases outside the gene matches. CDR3 length: 14 amino acids. Germline CDR1 is MNHNS and CDR2 is SASEGT. The CDR3 is CASSEAGQGGGYTF. The CDR3 bases are TGTGCCAGCAGTGAAGCAGGACAGGGAGGTGGCTACACCTTC.

This clonotype was seen a handful of times. The genes are TRBV6-5 and TRBJ2-1; TRBD2 is a possible D gene (5 bases). The CDR3 consists of 16 residues. CDR1 and CDR2 (germline): MNHEY, SVGAGI. V lost 1 base, J lost 6 bases, and 16 bases lay in between. CDR3 sequence: CASSYLGSGPSNEQFF. The CDR3 DNA is TGTGCCAGCAGTTACTTGGGGAGTGGGCCTTCCAATGAGCAGTTCTTC.

The CDR3 region is CASSSLTSGGAGNEQFF. For the CDR3, the DNA is TGCGCCAGCAGCTCCTTGACTAGCGGGGGGGCCGGAAATGAGCAGTTCTTC. This chain connects TRBV5-1 to TRBJ2-1; 14 nucleotides match TRBD2. This CDR3 is 17 amino acids long. J was trimmed by 7 bases and V by 3 bases; bases with no gene match: 9. CDR1 SGHRS and CDR2 YFSETQ come from the germline V gene.